A single sample gave rise to the 30 T cell receptor beta chains below, sequenced in a study of blood T cells in healthy people across ages. PCR was performed a second time for about 6 to 11 cycles using a sample-barcoded 5' primer and a J-beta primer mix. In TCRdb, the 5' RACE reads were re-called with MiXCR into one record per CDR3 protein. The top ten clones hold about 30% of a sample with around 650,000 distinct CDR3 sequences, roughly 41% of them seen once. Material for sequencing was blood. The source is a man aged 80 or over in good health.

The genes are TRBV7-9 and TRBJ2-3; 8 bases fit TRBD2. V lost 5 bases and J lost 2; bases outside the gene matches: 12. Looked up from germline, CDR1 is SEHNR and CDR2 is FQNEAQ (reference sequence). CDR3 length: 17 amino acids. CDR3 sequence: CASSPPGRGVTTDTQYF. CDR3 in DNA: TGTGCCAGCAGCCCCCCCGGGCGGGGGGTGACCACAGATACGCAGTATTTT.

This clonotype was found a few times. The chain uses TRBV27 and TRBJ2-1; a weak D match, TRBD2 (5 bases). The CDR3 runs 16 residues. Germline values: CDR1 MNHEY, CDR2 SMNVEV (reference sequence). V gave up 5 bases and J gave up 2 bases, with 16 bases separating them. CDR3 loop: CASSSGPPSTYNEQFF. CDR3 DNA: TGTGCCAGCAGTAGCGGCCCGCCGTCGACCTACAATGAGCAGTTCTTC.

V is TRBV7-3 and J is TRBJ2-7; 9 bases fit TRBD2. Germline CDR1 is SGHTA and CDR2 is FQGTGA. The CDR3 sequence is 16 residues long. V was pared by 1 base and J by 7 bases, with 11 bases of the junction left unmatched. Written as DNA, the CDR3 is TGTGCCAGCAGCTTAAGGTGGCGGGAGGGCCTGAATGAGCAGTACTTC. Protein product: CASSLRWREGLNEQYF. The full variable domain, rest sourced from reference TRBV7-3 and TRBJ2-7, is GAGVSQTPSNKVTEKGKYVELRCDPISGHTALYWYRQSLGQGPEFLIYFQGTGAADDSGLPNDRFFAVRPEGSVSTLKIQRTERGDSAVYLCASSLRWREGLNEQYFGPGTRLTVT.

This clonotype was counted once. A much larger clone differs from this one at a single base, so this may be a read error. The chain employs TRBV5-1 and TRBJ2-3, with 11 bases aligning to TRBD2. Trimming took 4 bases from V and 5 from J; bases not matched to a gene: 6. Germline CDR1 reads SGHRS; CDR2 reads YFSETQ. The CDR3 runs 15 residues. The CDR3 loop reads CASSGVGTSGDTQYF. Here the CDR3 DNA reads TGCGCCAGCAGCGGAGTTGGGACTAGCGGAGATACGCAGTATTTT.

V and J are TRBV20-1 and TRBJ2-7, with 8 nucleotides matching TRBD2. The length of the CDR3 is 14 residues. The germline V gene encodes CDR1 DFQATT and CDR2 SNEGSKA (reference sequence). V trimming: 3 bases; J trimming: 3 bases; junction bases outside the gene matches: 7. DNA of the CDR3: TGCAGTGCTAGGGTGATTAGCGGGATCTACGAGCAGTACTTC. Its protein is CSARVISGIYEQYF.

J is TRBJ2-3 and V is TRBV2; 8 positions agree with TRBD2. Trimming removed 6 bases from V and 4 bases from J; junction bases left unmatched: 9. Germline CDR1 is SNHLY and CDR2 is FYNNEI. The CDR3 length is 15 residues. The CDR3 loop is CASSLTGGAADTQYF. CDR3 DNA sequence: TGTGCCAGCAGCTTAACCGGGGGGGCGGCAGATACGCAGTATTTT.

This rearrangement joins TRBV20-1 to TRBJ1-5, with 8 bases that match TRBD1. With V trimmed by 3 bases and J by 6 bases, 10 bases remained unmatched. Per the germline V gene, CDR1 is DFQATT and CDR2 is SNEGSKA (reference sequence). This CDR3 is built from 15 residues. CDR3 nucleotides: TGCAGTGCTAGCAACCACAGGGGGAACCGTCAGCCCCAGCATTTT. Translation gives CSASNHRGNRQPQHF.

The chain links TRBV14 to TRBJ2-7, with 8 bases fitting TRBD1. V dropped 4 bases and J dropped 3; count of bases not matched to a gene: 5. CDR3 length: 14 amino acids. Germline V gene sequence: CDR1 SGHDN, CDR2 FVKESK. The CDR3 DNA reads TGTGCCAGCAGCCCCCCGGGACAGGTCTACGAGCAGTACTTC. Residues: CASSPPGQVYEQYF.

The chain links TRBV4-1 to TRBJ1-4; 7 nucleotides line up with TRBD1. The CDR3 consists of 16 residues. Germline V CDR1 and CDR2: MGHRA, YSYEKL. The V segment lost 2 bases and the J segment 3 bases; nucleotides outside the gene matches: 6. The CDR3 coding sequence is TGCGCCAGCAGCCAAAGACAGGGTCCGTCTAATGAAAAACTGTTTTTT. This gives the protein CASSQRQGPSNEKLFF.

This rearrangement joins TRBV10-1 to TRBJ2-7; no firm D call. The J call is doubtful: the DNA matches TRBJ2-5 better. The CDR3 is 13 residues long. Looked up from germline, CDR1 is WNHNN and CDR2 is SYGVQD (reference sequence). CDR3 amino acids: CASSEGERETQYF. The CDR3 DNA sequence: TGCGCCAGCAGTGAGGGGGAACGGGAGACCCAGTACTTC.

This rearrangement joins TRBV20-1 to TRBJ1-4, with D possibly TRBD1 on 6 matching bases. Looked up from germline, CDR1 is DFQATT and CDR2 is SNEGSKA (reference sequence). Trimming took 6 bases from V and 0 from J, leaving 14 bases between them. The length of the CDR3 is 15 residues. CDR3 loop: CSAEGGGPTNEKLFF. CDR3 sequence (DNA): TGCAGTGCGGAGGGGGGAGGTCCAACTAATGAAAAACTGTTTTTT.

V is TRBV11-2 and J is TRBJ2-2; 8 bases align to TRBD2. After removal of 7 bases from V and 6 bases from J, the junction contained 10 bases not matched to a gene. The CDR3 has 15 amino acids. Germline CDR1 reads SGHAT; CDR2 reads FQNNGV. The CDR3: CASIRGGGVPGELFF. In nucleotides, the CDR3 is TGTGCCAGCATCCGGGGGGGAGGAGTCCCCGGGGAGCTGTTTTTT.

V gene TRBV7-9 combines with J gene TRBJ2-7; D is undetermined. Germline CDR1 reads SEHNR; CDR2 reads FQNEAQ (reference sequence). The CDR3 runs to 14 residues. V lost 5 bases and J lost 4, with 15 bases in between. CDR3 DNA sequence: TGTGCCAGCAGCCCGGGTACAGTCGAATACGAGCAGTACTTC. Translating it yields CASSPGTVEYEQYF.

V is TRBV30 and J is TRBJ1-2; D unclear. The CDR3 runs to 13 residues. Trimming shortened V by 1 base and J by 1 base, and 7 bases separated the two germline ends. Germline lookup yields CDR1 GTSNPN and CDR2 SVGIG (reference sequence). Here the CDR3 DNA reads TGTGCCTGGAGTGAAACAGATAACTATGGCTACACCTTC. Translating it yields CAWSETDNYGYTF.

V and J are TRBV12-3 or TRBV12-4 and TRBJ1-5; no firm D call. V lost 3 bases and J 3 bases, leaving 6 bases between the germline ends. CDR3 length equals 13 residues. CDR3 protein: CASSLAANQPQHF. The CDR3 bases are TGTGCCAGCAGTTTGGCCGCCAATCAGCCCCAGCATTTT.

This clonotype was observed a few times. The chain employs TRBV20-1 and TRBJ2-1; the D gene is possibly TRBD1 (5 bases). V was pared by 2 bases and J by 5 bases, with 16 bases between. The germline V gene has CDR1 DFQATT and CDR2 SNEGSKA (reference sequence). The CDR3 totals 15 residues. The CDR3: CSARRPQGGHNEQFF. The CDR3 bases are TGCAGTGCTAGACGTCCGCAGGGTGGGCACAATGAGCAGTTCTTC.

This clonotype showed up many times. This chain joins TRBV4-3 and TRBJ2-7, with D possibly called TRBD1 or TRBD2 (5 bases each). The CDR3 contains 15 residues. Germline CDR1 is LGHNA and CDR2 is YSLEER. V was shortened by 1 base and J by 6 bases, with 16 bases between the two germline ends. In DNA, the CDR3 is TGCGCCAGCAGCCAAGGGGCAGGGAGTATCGTCGAGCAGTACTTC. Translation gives CASSQGAGSIVEQYF.

About this clonotype itself: A read error is possible here, since a much larger clone lies one base away. The chain carries TRBV6-1 and TRBJ2-1; D may be TRBD2 (6 bases). This CDR3 has 14 residues. Germline V gives CDR1 MNHNS, CDR2 SASEGT. The germline V and J ends were trimmed by 7 bases and 9 bases, with 19 bases remaining between them. The CDR3 nucleotides read TGTGCCAGCACGGAGACGACGACCGGGGGTGAGCAGTTCTTC. Residues: CASTETTTGGEQFF.

The V and J genes are TRBV5-1 and TRBJ2-7; TRBD2 matches 12 bases. Trimming at V came to 5 bases and at J to 12 bases, leaving 18 bases not matched to a gene. Germline lookup yields CDR1 SGHRS and CDR2 YFSETQ. This CDR3 has 16 amino acids. The CDR3 coding sequence is TGCGCCAGCAGTTCCCTACTAGCGGGGGGAGCAGAGACCCGGTACTTC. This translates into CASSSLLAGGAETRYF. Using reference TRBV5-1 and TRBJ2-7 for the parts outside the CDR3, the full variable domain is KAGVTQTPRYLIKTRGQQVTLSCSPISGHRSVSWYQQTPGQGLQFLFEYFSETQRNKGNFPGRFSGRQFSNSRSEMNVSTLELGDSALYLCASSSLLAGGAETRYFGPGTRLTVT.

V gene TRBV6-2 or TRBV6-3 combines with J gene TRBJ1-2; 7 positions agree with TRBD1. The CDR3 contains 17 residues. The V gene's germline CDR1 is MNHEY and CDR2 SVGEGT. Trimming removed 0 bases from V and 4 bases from J; junction bases left unmatched: 11. The CDR3 region is CASSYSRTQGIGYGYTF. CDR3 nucleotide sequence: TGTGCCAGCAGTTACTCGAGAACACAGGGGATCGGCTATGGCTACACCTTC.

The chain employs TRBV4-2 and TRBJ2-1; 10 bases are a match to TRBD2. The CDR3 covers 16 residues. Germline V gives CDR1 LGHNA, CDR2 YNFKEQ. Trimming removed 0 bases from V and 4 bases from J; junction bases left unmatched: 3. CDR3 amino acids: CASSQEGSGGYNEQFF. CDR3 sequence (DNA): TGTGCCAGCAGCCAAGAAGGTAGCGGGGGGTACAATGAGCAGTTCTTC.

This chain links TRBV7-2 with TRBJ2-1; possible D gene TRBD1, 6 bases. The CDR3 is 15 amino acids. Trimming took off 0 bases at V and 6 bases at J, with 12 bases between the two ends. From germline, CDR1 is SGHTA and CDR2 FQGNSA. The CDR3 sequence is CASSLAGTRPNEQFF. In DNA form, the CDR3 reads TGTGCCAGCAGCTTAGCGGGGACAAGGCCCAATGAGCAGTTCTTC.

This chain uses TRBV20-1 with TRBJ2-5; D might be TRBD2 (5 bases). Germline V gene sequence: CDR1 DFQATT, CDR2 SNEGSKA (reference sequence). Deletions cut 3 bases from V and 1 base from J, with 15 bases between. The CDR3 contains 15 residues. Here the CDR3 reads CSASSLEEPQETQYF. The CDR3 DNA sequence: TGCAGTGCTAGTTCCTTGGAGGAACCCCAAGAGACCCAGTACTTC.

This chain links TRBV18 with TRBJ2-5; TRBD2 matches 7 bases. With V trimmed by 4 bases and J by 0 bases, 2 bases remained unmatched. Germline CDR1 and CDR2: KGHSH and LQKENI. The CDR3 covers 14 residues. The CDR3 region is CASSLGLNQETQYF. For the CDR3, the DNA is TGTGCCAGCTCACTGGGACTAAACCAAGAGACCCAGTACTTC.

The table lists this clonotype with many counts. The chain recombines TRBV28 with TRBJ2-7; TRBD1 is a possible D gene (5 bases). CDR1 and CDR2 from the germline V gene are MDHEN and SYDVKM. Trimming pared 0 bases from V and 2 bases from J, leaving 11 bases between. CDR3 size: 15 residues. CDR3 sequence: CASSLWDTSPYEQYF. The CDR3 DNA follows: TGTGCCAGCAGTTTATGGGACACCAGCCCCTACGAGCAGTACTTC.

V usage is TRBV7-2 and J usage is TRBJ2-1; 7 nucleotides line up with TRBD2. The germline V gene encodes CDR1 SGHTA and CDR2 FQGNSA. The V gene end was trimmed by 1 base and the J gene end by 10 bases; junction bases not matched to a gene: 13. The CDR3 is 16 amino acids. CDR3 nucleotide sequence: TGTGCCAGCAGCTTAGGGACGACCCCAAGGACTAGGGAGCAGTTCTTC. As protein: CASSLGTTPRTREQFF. Drawing the rest from reference TRBV7-2 and TRBJ2-1, the complete variable domain is GAGVSQSPSNKVTEKGKDVELRCDPISGHTALYWYRQSLGQGLEFLIYFQGNSAPDKSGLPSDRFSAERTGGSVSTLTIQRTQQEDSAVYLCASSLGTTPRTREQFFGPGTRLTVL.

The chain has TRBV6-2 or TRBV6-3 and TRBJ2-2, with 7 nucleotides matching TRBD2. Germline V CDR1 and CDR2: MNHEY, SVGEGT. The V segment lost 6 bases and the J segment 0 bases; nucleotides outside the gene matches: 4. This CDR3 is built from 15 residues. For the CDR3, the DNA is TGTGCCAGCAGCCGCGGGACTACGAACACCGGGGAGCTGTTTTTT. Its translation is CASSRGTTNTGELFF.

The chain joins TRBV5-1 to TRBJ2-4; no reliable D call. Trimming cost V 4 bases and J 1 base, with 9 bases left between them. This CDR3 is 14 amino acids long. Germline V lookup: CDR1 SGHRS, CDR2 YFSETQ. The CDR3: CASSGSTAKNIQYF. In nucleotides, the CDR3 is TGCGCCAGCAGCGGAAGTACGGCCAAAAACATTCAGTACTTC.

This clonotype was found a few times. The V call is TRBV7-2, the J call TRBJ2-7; 13 bases line up with TRBD2. This CDR3 comprises 16 residues. The V gene's germline CDR1 is SGHTA and CDR2 FQGNSA. Trimming cost V 5 bases and J 1 base; bases outside gene matches: 5. In nucleotides, the CDR3 is TGTGCCAGCAGCGCGACTAGCGGGAGGAGGTCCTACGAGCAGTACTTC. Its translation is CASSATSGRRSYEQYF. The entire variable domain, with the rest obtained from reference TRBV7-2 and TRBJ2-7, is as follows: GAGVSQSPSNKVTEKGKDVELRCDPISGHTALYWYRQSLGQGLEFLIYFQGNSAPDKSGLPSDRFSAERTGGSVSTLTIQRTQQEDSAVYLCASSATSGRRSYEQYFGPGTRLTVT.

This clonotype has a handful of counts. CDR3 sequence: CASSQGQASIQYF. The CDR3, as DNA: TGCGCCAGCAGCCAAGGACAGGCCTCCATTCAGTACTTC. The chain carries TRBV4-3 and TRBJ2-4, with D maybe TRBD1 (6 bases). Trimming pared 1 base from V and 9 bases from J, leaving 10 bases between. The CDR3 loop spans 13 amino acids. Germline V gives CDR1 LGHNA, CDR2 YSLEER.